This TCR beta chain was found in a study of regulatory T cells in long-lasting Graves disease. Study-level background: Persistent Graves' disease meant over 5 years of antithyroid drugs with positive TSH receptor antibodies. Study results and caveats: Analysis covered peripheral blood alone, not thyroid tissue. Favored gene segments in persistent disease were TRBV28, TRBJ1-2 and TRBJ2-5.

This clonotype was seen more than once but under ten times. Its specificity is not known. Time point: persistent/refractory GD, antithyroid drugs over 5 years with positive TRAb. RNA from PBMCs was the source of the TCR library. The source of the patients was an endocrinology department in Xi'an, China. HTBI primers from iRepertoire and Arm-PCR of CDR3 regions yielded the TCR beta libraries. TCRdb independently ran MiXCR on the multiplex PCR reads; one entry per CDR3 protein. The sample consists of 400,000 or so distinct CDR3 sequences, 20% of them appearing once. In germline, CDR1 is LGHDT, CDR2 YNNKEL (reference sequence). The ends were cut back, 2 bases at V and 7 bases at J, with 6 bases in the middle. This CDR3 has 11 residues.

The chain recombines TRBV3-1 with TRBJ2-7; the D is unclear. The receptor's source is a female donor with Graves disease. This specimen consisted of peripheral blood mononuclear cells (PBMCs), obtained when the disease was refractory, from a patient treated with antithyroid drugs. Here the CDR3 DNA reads TGTGCCAGCAGCCAAAGCCGGGAGCAGTACTTC. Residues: CASSQSREQYF.